One and the same sample provided the 2 T cell receptor beta chains below, sequenced in a study of high-grade serous ovarian cancer treatment subgroups. Tumor samples were obtained before definitive surgery or chemotherapy. Data came from immunoSEQ multiplex PCR; TCRdb stores just in-frame clones and leaves some out. Of fewer than 6,500 clones in the sample, 65% to 70% were seen once. What was sequenced was tumor tissue. These receptors came from a human donor with high-grade serous ovarian cancer.

This clone was found a few times. The chain is built from TRBV7-9 and TRBJ1-1; D is ambiguous. The CDR3 is 13 amino acids. The V and J ends lost 1 base and 4 bases respectively, with 7 bases between them. Germline V CDR1 and CDR2: SEHNR, FQNEAQ (reference sequence). The CDR3 region is CASSLEVTTEAFF. In nucleotides, the CDR3 is TGTGCCAGCAGCTTAGAGGTGACCACTGAAGCTTTCTTT.

The chain links TRBV25-1 to TRBJ1-1; weak D call: TRBD1 (6 bases). Germline V gene data show CDR1 as MGHDK and CDR2 as SYGVNS. The CDR3 loop spans 17 amino acids. Trimming removed 5 bases from V and 5 bases from J, with 24 bases in between. This chain's CDR3 is CASSQSATGYWGTEAFF. The CDR3 DNA reads as TGTGCCAGCAGTCAATCGGCCACAGGGTACTGGGGGACTGAAGCTTTCTTT. Full variable domain (remainder filled in from reference TRBV25-1 and TRBJ1-1): EADIYQTPRYLVIGTGKKITLECSQTMGHDKMYWYQQDPGMELHLIHYSYGVNSTEKGDLSSESTVSRIRTEHFPLTLESARPSHTSQYLCASSQSATGYWGTEAFFGQGTRLTVV.